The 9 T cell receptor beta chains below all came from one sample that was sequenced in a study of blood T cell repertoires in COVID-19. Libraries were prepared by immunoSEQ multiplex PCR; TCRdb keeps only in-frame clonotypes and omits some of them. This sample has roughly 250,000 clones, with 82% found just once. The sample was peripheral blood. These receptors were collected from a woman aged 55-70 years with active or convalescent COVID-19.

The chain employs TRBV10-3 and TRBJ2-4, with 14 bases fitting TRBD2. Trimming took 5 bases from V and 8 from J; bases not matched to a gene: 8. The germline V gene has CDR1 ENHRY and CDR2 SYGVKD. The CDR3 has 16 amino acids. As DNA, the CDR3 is TGTGCCATCAGTAAAGGGACTAGCGGGGGAGGGGACATTCAGTACTTC. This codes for CAISKGTSGGGDIQYF.

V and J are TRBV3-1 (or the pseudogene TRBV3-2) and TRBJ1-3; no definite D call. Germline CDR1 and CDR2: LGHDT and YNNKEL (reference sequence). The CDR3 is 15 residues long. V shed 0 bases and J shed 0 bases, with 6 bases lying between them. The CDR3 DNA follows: TGTGCCAGCAGCCAAGATACGAGCTCTGGAAACACCATATATTTT. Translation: CASSQDTSSGNTIYF.

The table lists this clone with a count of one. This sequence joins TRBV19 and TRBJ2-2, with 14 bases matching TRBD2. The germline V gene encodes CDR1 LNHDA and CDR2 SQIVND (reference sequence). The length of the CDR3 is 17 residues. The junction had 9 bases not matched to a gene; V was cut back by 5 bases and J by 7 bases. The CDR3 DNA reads TGTGCCAGTAGTCCCATCGGGACTAGCGGGGGTGGCGGGGAGCTGTTTTTT. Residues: CASSPIGTSGGGGELFF. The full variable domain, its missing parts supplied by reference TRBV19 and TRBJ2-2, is DGGITQSPKYLFRKEGQNVTLSCEQNLNHDAMYWYRQDPGQGLRLIYYSQIVNDFQKGDIAEGYSVSREKKESFPLTVTSAQKNPTAFYLCASSPIGTSGGGGELFFGEGSRLTVL.

The CDR3 region has the DNA TGTGCCAGCAGCTTGCGGGGGGCCTTCAATCAGCCCCAGCATTTT. Its translation: CASSLRGAFNQPQHF. The chain has TRBV5-8 and TRBJ1-5, with D possibly TRBD1 on 6 matching bases. The length of the CDR3 is 15 residues. The germline V gene encodes CDR1 SGHTS and CDR2 YDEGEE. Trimming removed 1 base at V and 3 bases at J, with 11 bases between.

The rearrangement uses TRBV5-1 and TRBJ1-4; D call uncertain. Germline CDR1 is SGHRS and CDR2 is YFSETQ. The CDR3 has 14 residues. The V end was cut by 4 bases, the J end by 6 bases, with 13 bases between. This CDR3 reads CASSREARDEKLFF. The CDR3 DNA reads TGCGCCAGCAGCCGGGAGGCACGGGATGAAAAACTGTTTTTT.

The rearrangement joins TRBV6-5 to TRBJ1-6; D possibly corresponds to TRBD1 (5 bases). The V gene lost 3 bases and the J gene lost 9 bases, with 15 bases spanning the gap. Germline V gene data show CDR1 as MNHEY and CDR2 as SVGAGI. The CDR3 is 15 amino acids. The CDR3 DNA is TGTGCCAGCAGTTATAGACAGATTGTGACTTCACCCCTCCACTTT. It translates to CASSYRQIVTSPLHF.

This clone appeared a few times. DNA for the CDR3: TGTGCCTGGAGTGAGGGGACTACCTACCAAGAGACCCAGTACTTC. Translation gives CAWSEGTTYQETQYF. J is TRBJ2-5 and V is TRBV30, with TRBD2 matching over 7 bases. V shed 1 base and J 0 bases; nucleotides not matched to a gene: 5. There are 15 residues in the CDR3. CDR1 is GTSNPN, CDR2 SVGIG, per germline (reference sequence).

Written as DNA, the CDR3 is TGTGCCAGCAGTTGGAGCGGGGGCTCCTTCTTACCCACAGATACGCAGTATTTT. It encodes CASSWSGGSFLPTDTQYF. The rearrangement joins TRBV6-2 or TRBV6-3 to TRBJ2-3; the match to TRBD2 covers 8 bases. From germline, CDR1 is MNHEY and CDR2 SVGEGT. This CDR3 is built from 18 residues. V shed 4 bases, J shed 2 bases, and the junction held 14 bases outside the gene matches.

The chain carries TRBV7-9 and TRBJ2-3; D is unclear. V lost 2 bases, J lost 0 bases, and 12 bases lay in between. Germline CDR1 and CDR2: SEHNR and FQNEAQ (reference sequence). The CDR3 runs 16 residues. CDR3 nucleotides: TGTGCCAGCAGCTTACGCGGCTCCTCTAGCACAGATACGCAGTATTTT. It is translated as CASSLRGSSSTDTQYF.